This is a list of T cell receptor beta chains from one sample in a study of blood T cell repertoires in COVID-19. The method was immunoSEQ multiplex PCR; TCRdb's version includes in-frame clones alone and lacks a portion of them. The sample lists under 95,000 clones, less than 85% occurring once. Input material: peripheral blood. These receptor sequences come from a human donor in a cohort sampled during active COVID-19. The CDR3 runs from the conserved cysteine through the conserved F or W. A D gene is named only where the DNA matches it firmly. Rows may omit the clone size; those that give it use once, few, many or a size class.

j_gene: TRBJ2-1; v_gene: TRBV4-3; d_gene: -; len: 15; abundance: -; CDR3nt: TGCGCCAGCAGCCAAGAGGCACTAGCACCGAATGAGCAGTTCTTC; CDR3aa: CASSQEALAPNEQFF
j_gene: TRBJ2-2; v_gene: TRBV18; d_gene: -; len: 18; abundance: -; CDR3nt: TGTGCCAGCTCACCGGTTCTTGGAGGGACCCTATCAACCGGGGAGCTGTTTTTT; CDR3aa: CASSPVLGGTLSTGELFF
j_gene: TRBJ1-2; v_gene: TRBV5-6; d_gene: -; len: 13; abundance: once; CDR3nt: TGTGCCAGCAGCTTGAGCAGGGGCTATGGCTACACCTTC; CDR3aa: CASSLSRGYGYTF
j_gene: TRBJ1-4; v_gene: TRBV6-6; d_gene: -; len: 13; abundance: -; CDR3nt: TGTGCCAGCCATAACAAGGAGTATGAAAAACTGTTTTTT; CDR3aa: CASHNKEYEKLFF
j_gene: TRBJ2-7; v_gene: TRBV7-2; d_gene: -; len: 12; abundance: few; CDR3nt: TGTGCCAGCAGCTCCACGGTGGAGGCTCGGTACTTC; CDR3aa: CASSSTVEARYF
j_gene: TRBJ2-6; v_gene: TRBV5-1; d_gene: TRBD2; len: 15; abundance: -; CDR3nt: TGCGCCAGCAAAGCGGGAGAAGGTGGGGCCAACGTCCTGACTTTC; CDR3aa: CASKAGEGGANVLTF
j_gene: TRBJ2-5; v_gene: TRBV5-1; d_gene: TRBD1; len: 14; abundance: -; CDR3nt: TGCGCCAGCAGCGGCGGACAGGGACAAGAGACCCAGTACTTC; CDR3aa: CASSGGQGQETQYF
j_gene: TRBJ2-2; v_gene: TRBV2; d_gene: TRBD2; len: 17; abundance: few; CDR3nt: TGTGCCAGCACCCGGGGAGGGAATAGCAGGCCCACCGGGGAGCTGTTTTTT; CDR3aa: CASTRGGNSRPTGELFF
j_gene: TRBJ1-5; v_gene: TRBV3-1/TRBV3-2; d_gene: TRBD1; len: 14; abundance: -; CDR3nt: TGTGCCAGCAGCCTCAGGGACAGTAATCAGCCCCAGCATTTT; CDR3aa: CASSLRDSNQPQHF
j_gene: TRBJ2-7; v_gene: TRBV7-2; d_gene: TRBD1; len: 15; abundance: -; CDR3nt: TGTGCCAGCAGCTCCCGGACAGGGGGCTCCTACGAGCAGTACTTC; CDR3aa: CASSSRTGGSYEQYF
j_gene: TRBJ2-1; v_gene: TRBV4-2; d_gene: -; len: 14; abundance: -; CDR3nt: TGTGCCAGCAGCCAAGATCTTGCCGCGGATGAGCAGTTCTTC; CDR3aa: CASSQDLAADEQFF
j_gene: TRBJ2-1; v_gene: TRBV11-2; d_gene: TRBD1; len: 18; abundance: -; CDR3nt: TGTGCCAGCAGCTCCCTGACAGGGGGCCGAAGCTCCTACAATGAGCAGTTCTTC; CDR3aa: CASSSLTGGRSSYNEQFF
j_gene: TRBJ2-7; v_gene: TRBV5-1; d_gene: TRBD1; len: 16; abundance: -; CDR3nt: TGCGCCAGCAGCTTGGCAACCGGGACAGGTATCAACGAGCAGTACTTC; CDR3aa: CASSLATGTGINEQYF
j_gene: TRBJ1-1; v_gene: TRBV7-9; d_gene: -; len: 13; abundance: -; CDR3nt: TGTGCCAGCAGCTTATCGGTGAACACTGAAGCTTTCTTT; CDR3aa: CASSLSVNTEAFF
j_gene: TRBJ2-2; v_gene: TRBV27; d_gene: TRBD1; len: 17; abundance: -; CDR3nt: TGTGCCAGCAGTCAGCAGGGACAGGTCATGAACACCGGGGAGCTGTTTTTT; CDR3aa: CASSQQGQVMNTGELFF
j_gene: TRBJ2-1; v_gene: TRBV5-1; d_gene: TRBD2; len: 15; abundance: -; CDR3nt: TGCGCCAGCAGCTTGTCTAGCGGGGGGTACAATGAGCAGTTCTTC; CDR3aa: CASSLSSGGYNEQFF
j_gene: TRBJ2-1; v_gene: TRBV2; d_gene: -; len: 16; abundance: -; CDR3nt: TGTGCCAGCAGTGAAGCGCCCCTTACTTCCTACAATGAGCAGTTCTTC; CDR3aa: CASSEAPLTSYNEQFF
j_gene: TRBJ2-7; v_gene: TRBV18; d_gene: -; len: 14; abundance: -; CDR3nt: TGTGCCAGCTCACCCCCAACCGAGTTTCGAGAGCAGTACTTC; CDR3aa: CASSPPTEFREQYF
j_gene: TRBJ2-1; v_gene: TRBV27; d_gene: TRBD2; len: 16; abundance: -; CDR3nt: TGTGCCAGCAGTCTCTTTAGCGGGAGGCATAACAATGAGCAGTTCTTC; CDR3aa: CASSLFSGRHNNEQFF
j_gene: TRBJ2-1; v_gene: TRBV28; d_gene: -; len: 16; abundance: -; CDR3nt: TGTGCCAGCACCCTTGGGGGTGGTAGCGGACTTTTCGAGCAGTTCTTC; CDR3aa: CASTLGGGSGLFEQFF